One sample yielded the 3 T cell receptor beta chains listed below, sequenced in a study of blood T cells in healthy people across ages (dated by TCRdb to between 2014 and 2017). The method behind the library was 5' RACE. Sequencing relied on an Illumina HiSeq 2500. A second PCR of roughly 6 to 12 cycles was performed with a sample-barcoded 5' primer and a J-beta primer mix. TCRdb cleaned the public reads at Q25 with fastp, built clones with MiXCR and kept in-frame beta chains. Every distinct CDR3 protein forms one entry, paired with its most common genes and DNA. For this sample there are around 1,500,000 distinct CDR3 sequences; roughly 27% appear just once. Roughly 8.2% of the sample is held by the ten biggest clonotypes. Sequenced sample: blood. The receptors were sampled from a woman in her twenties or thirties in good health.

The chain joins TRBV7-6 to TRBJ2-3; 7 nucleotides line up with TRBD1. V was pared by 2 bases and J by 1 base, with 6 bases of the junction left unmatched. CDR1 is SGHVS and CDR2 is FNYEAQ in the germline V gene. This CDR3 region has 16 residues. The CDR3 protein is CASSLSPQGGTDTQYF. CDR3 DNA: TGTGCCAGCAGCTTAAGTCCCCAGGGGGGCACAGATACGCAGTATTTT. Filled out from reference TRBV7-6 and TRBJ2-3, the complete variable domain reads GAGVSQSPRYKVTKRGQDVALRCDPISGHVSLYWYRQALGQGPEFLTYFNYEAQQDKSGLPNDRFSAERPEGSISTLTIQRTEQRDSAMYRCASSLSPQGGTDTQYFGPGTRLTVL.

This chain connects TRBV29-1 to TRBJ2-3; maybe TRBD1 (8 bases). Germline CDR1 and CDR2: SQVTM and ANQGSEA. The V gene lost 6 bases and the J gene lost 6 bases, with 16 bases spanning the gap. This CDR3 is built from 13 residues. The chain's CDR3 is CSVAQGGLDTQYF. CDR3 DNA sequence: TGCAGCGTGGCACAGGGGGGGCTGGATACGCAGTATTTT.

This chain uses TRBV7-2 with TRBJ2-7, with D perhaps TRBD1 (6 bases). Germline V gene lookup returns CDR1 SGHTA and CDR2 FQGNSA. CDR3 length equals 15 residues. With 1 base removed from V and 5 bases from J, the gap between germline ends came to 15 bases. DNA for the CDR3: TGTGCCAGCAGCTTAGTGTGGGACAACCCCCACGAGCAGTACTTC. Translating it yields CASSLVWDNPHEQYF.